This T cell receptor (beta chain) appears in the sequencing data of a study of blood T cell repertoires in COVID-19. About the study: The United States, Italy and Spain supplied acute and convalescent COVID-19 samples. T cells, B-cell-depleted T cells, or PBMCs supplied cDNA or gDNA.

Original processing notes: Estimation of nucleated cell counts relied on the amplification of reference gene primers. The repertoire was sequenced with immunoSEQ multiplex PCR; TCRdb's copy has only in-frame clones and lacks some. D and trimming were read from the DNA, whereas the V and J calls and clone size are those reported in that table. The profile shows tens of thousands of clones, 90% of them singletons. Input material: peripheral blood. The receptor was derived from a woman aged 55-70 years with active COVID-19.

DNA for the CDR3: TGTGCCAGTAGTACACTAGCGAACTCCTACGAGCAGTACTTC. Translating it yields CASSTLANSYEQYF. This chain links TRBV19 with TRBJ2-7, with 7 bases aligning to TRBD2. The ends lost 4 bases at V and 0 bases at J; junction bases unmatched: 3. CDR1 and CDR2 (germline): LNHDA, SQIVND (reference sequence). The CDR3 runs to 14 residues.